These T cell receptor beta chains were read from a single sample in a study of blood T cell repertoires in COVID-19. Sequencing used immunoSEQ multiplex PCR; TCRdb keeps in-frame clones, though not all of them. The data contain just over 650,000 clones, 80% to 90% of them seen just once; the ten biggest clones take up roughly 0.25%. Sequences were obtained from peripheral blood. The receptor set was obtained from a young woman with acute or convalescent COVID-19. The CDR3 runs from the conserved cysteine through the conserved F or W. The order of the fields is clone size, V gene, D gene, J gene, CDR3 DNA, CDR3 protein. A D gene is named only where the DNA matches it firmly. Some rows mark clone size as missing; the rest say once, few, many or name a class of expanded clone.

clone size: NA; V gene: TRBV5-6; D gene: TRBD2; J gene: TRBJ2-7; CDR3 DNA: TGTGCCAGCAGCTTGTTTCTAGCGGGCTACGAGCAGTACTTC; CDR3 protein: CASSLFLAGYEQYF
clone size: NA; V gene: TRBV18; D gene: TRBD1; J gene: TRBJ1-2; CDR3 DNA: TGTGCCAGCTCACCACGGACAGGGGATGGCTACACCTTC; CDR3 protein: CASSPRTGDGYTF
clone size: NA; V gene: TRBV13; D gene: TRBD2; J gene: TRBJ2-1; CDR3 DNA: TGTGCCAGCAGCCTTCAGGTCGGGGGGGTTAGAAATGAGCAGTTCTTC; CDR3 protein: CASSLQVGGVRNEQFF
clone size: once; V gene: TRBV5-1; D gene: NA; J gene: TRBJ2-1; CDR3 DNA: TGCGCCAGCAGCTTGGCTAGGGCGGGGGCGAATGAGCAGTTCTTC; CDR3 protein: CASSLARAGANEQFF
clone size: NA; V gene: TRBV28; D gene: NA; J gene: TRBJ1-1; CDR3 DNA: TGTGCCAGCAGTCCCTCCCTAGTCACTGAAGCTTTCTTT; CDR3 protein: CASSPSLVTEAFF
clone size: NA; V gene: TRBV2; D gene: NA; J gene: TRBJ2-3; CDR3 DNA: TGTGCCAGCAGTGATGGGGAGAGAGGTCGTGGGGATACGCAGTATTTT; CDR3 protein: CASSDGERGRGDTQYF
clone size: NA; V gene: TRBV7-2; D gene: NA; J gene: TRBJ1-1; CDR3 DNA: TGTGCCAGCAGCTCTTTGCGGGACACTGAAGCTTTCTTT; CDR3 protein: CASSSLRDTEAFF
clone size: NA; V gene: TRBV6-5; D gene: NA; J gene: TRBJ2-3; CDR3 DNA: TGTGCCAGCAGCAGTCCAGATACGCAGTATTTT; CDR3 protein: CASSSPDTQYF
clone size: NA; V gene: TRBV12-3/TRBV12-4; D gene: NA; J gene: TRBJ1-4; CDR3 DNA: TGTGCCAGCAGTTTAACAGCCCGAGAAAAACTGTTTTTT; CDR3 protein: CASSLTAREKLFF
clone size: NA; V gene: TRBV2; D gene: NA; J gene: TRBJ2-7; CDR3 DNA: TGTGCCAGCAGTGGCGGACAGAAAACACCCTACGAGCAGTACTTC; CDR3 protein: CASSGGQKTPYEQYF